These 13 T cell receptor beta chains were sequenced from one sample in a study of Ad26.COV2.S vaccination and SARS-CoV-2 variants (dated by TCRdb to about 2021). Preparation of the library involved the immunoSEQ multiplex PCR assay. This is the immuneACCESS table as TCRdb keeps it, with only in-frame sequences that have V and J called. A part of the clones is gone; compared with another copy, unresolved V genes explain less than half, and the rest is unexplained. The sample contains some 320,000 clones, 85% to 90% of them found a single time. The leading ten clones occupy roughly 2.1% of the sample. Taken with the paper, the label for treatment or condition translates to: 15 to 20 received Ad26.COV2.S at low or high dose, single or two shots; roughly 5 received placebo; per-sample allocation not given. For vaccine and placebo recipients, repertoires were sequenced using samples collected on day 63 after the first injection.

Source: peripheral blood, taken in a trial of Ad26.COV2.S vaccine versus placebo. The receptor set was obtained from a person between 18 and 60 years old who received the Ad26.COV2.S COVID-19 vaccine or a placebo.

V usage is TRBV4-1 and J usage is TRBJ1-2, with D maybe TRBD1 (5 bases). The CDR3 is 15 residues long. V was clipped by 0 bases and J by 3 bases, with 11 bases between them. Germline V gene lookup returns CDR1 MGHRA and CDR2 YSYEKL. Written as DNA, the CDR3 is TGCGCCAGCAGCCAAGATTTCGCGGGGGACTATGGCTACACCTTC. It translates to CASSQDFAGDYGYTF.

A single count supports this clone. The V gene is TRBV2, the J gene TRBJ1-1; 8 nucleotides agree with TRBD1. Trimming took 6 bases from V and 5 from J; bases not matched to a gene: 8. The CDR3 covers 14 residues. Germline assignment: CDR1 SNHLY and CDR2 FYNNEI. The CDR3 DNA reads as TGTGCCAGCAGGGAGAGACAGGGGTGGACTGAAGCTTTCTTT. Translating gives CASRERQGWTEAFF.

The CDR3 region is CASSLVGGSTDTQYF. CDR3 DNA sequence: TGTGCCAGCTCACTCGTTGGGGGCAGCACAGATACGCAGTATTTT. The V call is TRBV18, the J call TRBJ2-3; the D gene is possibly TRBD1 (6 bases). Germline CDR1 KGHSH, CDR2 LQKENI. V lost 4 bases and J 0 bases, leaving 11 bases between the germline ends. The CDR3 extends over 15 amino acids.

The rearrangement links TRBV6-5 to TRBJ1-1; a weak D match, TRBD1 (5 bases). Germline assignment: CDR1 MNHEY and CDR2 SVGAGI. The CDR3 spans 15 residues. V lost 6 bases and J lost 5, with 19 bases in between. This CDR3 is CASSSLGRGRTEAFF. DNA of the CDR3: TGTGCCAGCAGCAGTCTGGGGAGGGGTCGAACTGAAGCTTTCTTT.

This clone was recorded only once. V and J are TRBV6-6 and TRBJ2-7; the match to TRBD2 covers 7 bases. The V segment lost 7 bases and the J segment 3 bases; nucleotides outside the gene matches: 9. The CDR3 totals 14 residues. Per the germline V gene, CDR1 is MNHNY and CDR2 is SVGAGI (reference sequence). CDR3 nucleotides: TGTGCCAGCAACCCTCCTGGGGGGGTCTACGAGCAGTACTTC. Amino acids: CASNPPGGVYEQYF.

J is TRBJ2-5 and V is TRBV11-3; D unclear. CDR1 is SGHNT, CDR2 YENEEA, per germline. This CDR3 comprises 16 residues. Trimming cost V 1 base and J 1 base, with 13 bases left between them. CDR3 sequence (DNA): TGTGCCAGCAGCTTAGGGCAGTCGGGCGGCCAAGAGACCCAGTACTTC. Protein: CASSLGQSGGQETQYF.

This chain connects TRBV5-4 to TRBJ2-1; unclear D gene. The germline V gene has CDR1 SGHNT and CDR2 YYREEE (reference sequence). Between the trimmed V and J ends, which lost 4 bases and 5 bases, there was a span of 10 bases. The length of the CDR3 is 13 residues. This CDR3 is CASSPILHNEQFF. The CDR3 region has the DNA TGTGCCAGCAGCCCCATATTACACAATGAGCAGTTCTTC.

This clone was counted a single time. V gene TRBV11-2 combines with J gene TRBJ1-2, with TRBD1 as a possible D gene (6 bases). V was cut by 5 bases and J by 6 bases, with 19 bases left in between. The CDR3 is made up of 15 amino acids. Germline V gene sequence: CDR1 SGHAT, CDR2 FQNNGV. The CDR3 spells CASSHLGGGLDGYTF. The CDR3 DNA is TGTGCCAGCAGCCATTTAGGAGGGGGGCTTGATGGCTACACCTTC.

The rearrangement joins TRBV30 to TRBJ1-6; unclear D gene. The V end lost 1 base, the J end lost 10 bases, and 5 bases lay between the germline ends. CDR3 size: 11 residues. The germline CDR1 and CDR2 sequences are GTSNPN and SVGIG (reference sequence). As DNA, the CDR3 is TGTGCCTGGAGTGGGAAATCACCCCTCCACTTT. Its translation: CAWSGKSPLHF.

The chain carries TRBV6-2 or TRBV6-3 and TRBJ1-1, with no clear D. Germline V gene data show CDR1 as MNHEY and CDR2 as SVGEGT. There are 13 residues in the CDR3. V was cut by 2 bases and J by 4 bases, with 8 bases left in between. The CDR3, as DNA: TGTGCCAGCAGTTACCGGACTGGCACTGAAGCTTTCTTT. Translated: CASSYRTGTEAFF.

CDR3 residues: CASSSRQGSNYEQYF. In DNA form, the CDR3 reads TGTGCCAGCTCATCCAGACAGGGAAGCAACTACGAGCAGTACTTC. The chain uses TRBV18 and TRBJ2-7, with 7 bases fitting TRBD1. V dropped 5 bases and J dropped 3; count of bases not matched to a gene: 10. Germline V lookup: CDR1 KGHSH, CDR2 LQKENI. The CDR3 spans 15 residues.

This chain connects TRBV11-2 to TRBJ2-3; D call uncertain. CDR3 length: 14 amino acids. The V gene's germline CDR1 is SGHAT and CDR2 FQNNGV. Trimming removed 3 bases from V and 0 bases from J, with 7 bases in between. Here the CDR3 DNA reads TGTGCCAGCAGCTTTTATACCAGCACAGATACGCAGTATTTT. Translating gives CASSFYTSTDTQYF.

In its sample, this clone was seen a few times. CDR3 in DNA: TGCGCCAGCAGCCAGGCCACAGGCGAGACTACTGAAGCTTTCTTT. It encodes CASSQATGETTEAFF. The V gene is TRBV4-3, the J gene TRBJ1-1; weak D call: TRBD1 (5 bases). Trimming took 3 bases from V and 5 from J, leaving 16 bases between them. The CDR3 length is 15 residues. Germline V gene lookup returns CDR1 LGHNA and CDR2 YSLEER.